What follows are 2 T cell receptor beta chains derived from one specimen sequenced in a study of T cells after yellow fever vaccination (dated by TCRdb to about 2019). The treatment or condition label of this sample denotes: live attenuated yellow fever vaccine strain. Library preparation employed 5' RACE. The instrument was an Illumina HiSeq 2500. TCRdb trimmed the raw reads at Q25, called clones with MiXCR and kept productive beta chains. All rows with the same CDR3 protein become a single entry with the most common DNA and genes. For this sample the table gives hundreds of thousands of distinct CDR3 sequences, of which approximately 15% were detected only once. The ten largest make up more than 12% of the sample. The sample was PBMCs, taken on the day of the yellow fever booster vaccination. These receptors were taken from a man aged 30 to 45 who received the YFV17D yellow fever vaccine.

V gene TRBV27 combines with J gene TRBJ2-1; 9 bases match TRBD2. The CDR3 has 16 amino acids. V was pared by 3 bases and J by 3 bases, with 6 bases of the junction left unmatched. The V gene's germline CDR1 is MNHEY and CDR2 SMNVEV (reference sequence). The CDR3 bases are TGTGCCAGCAGTTTGGGGGGACTAGCTCTCTACAATGAGCAGTTCTTC. Translating gives CASSLGGLALYNEQFF.

The chain uses TRBV20-1 and TRBJ2-7; TRBD1 might be the D (5 bases). The germline CDR1 and CDR2 sequences are DFQATT and SNEGSKA (reference sequence). Deletions cut 3 bases from V and 4 bases from J, with 19 bases between. This CDR3 has 15 residues. CDR3 in DNA: TGCAGTGCTAGGGGGCTCGGGTTTAAGGGGTACGAGCAGTACTTC. Translation gives CSARGLGFKGYEQYF.